The rows below give T cell receptor beta chains drawn from one sample of a study of T cells in Graves' hyperthyroidism and ophthalmopathy. MiXCR, run by TCRdb on the multiplex PCR reads, gives a single entry per CDR3 protein. This sample has about 570,000 distinct CDR3 sequences, with roughly 50% found just once. The source material was peripheral blood or thyroid tissue (not recorded which). The receptors shown here come from an adult woman with Graves' disease, either hyperthyroidism or ophthalmopathy (not recorded which). Both conserved end residues are part of each CDR3. D genes are given only for firm matches. Clone size appears in some rows only: once, few, many, or a class for an expanded clone.

J gene	V gene	D gene	CDR3 length	clone size	CDR3 DNA	CDR3 protein
TRBJ2-5	TRBV14	TRBD1	18	many	TGTGCCAGCAGCCAAGAGGCGGGACAGGCCTTAAACCAAGAGACCCAGTACTTC	CASSQEAGQALNQETQYF
TRBJ1-6	TRBV28	-	15	-	TGTGCCAGCAGTTTGCGGGGGGCCGGGAATTCACCCCTCCACTTT	CASSLRGAGNSPLHF
TRBJ1-1	TRBV2	-	14	-	TGTGCCAGCACCCAGAGGGGGGTTGGGACTGAAGCTTTCTTT	CASTQRGVGTEAFF
TRBJ1-2	TRBV5-1	-	18	-	TGCGCCAGCGCCCCAGGGGATTATGCCGGCGGGACCAACTATGGCTACACCTTC	CASAPGDYAGGTNYGYTF
TRBJ1-1	TRBV29-1	-	13	many	TGCAGCGCCGAAGGGACGGGAGGTACTGAAGCTTTCTTT	CSAEGTGGTEAFF
TRBJ1-1	TRBV6-6	-	15	many	TGTGCCAGCAGAACACAGACACCAATGAACACTGAAGCTTTCTTT	CASRTQTPMNTEAFF
TRBJ2-5	TRBV6-6	-	14	many	TGTGCCAGCAGTTACTGGACGGTGAAAGAGACCCAGTACTTC	CASSYWTVKETQYF
TRBJ1-1	TRBV5-1	-	13	many	TGCGCCAGCAGCCTGTGGGGGCGCACTGAAGCTTTCTTT	CASSLWGRTEAFF
TRBJ2-2	TRBV7-2	TRBD2	15	-	TGTGCCAGCAGAGACAACCGGCGGGGGACCGGGGAGCTGTTTTTT	CASRDNRRGTGELFF
TRBJ1-2	TRBV2	-	14	-	TGTGCCAGCAGCTCTCCCCGGCGTAACTATGGCTACACCTTC	CASSSPRRNYGYTF
TRBJ2-3	TRBV7-2	-	12	-	TGTGCCAGCAGCTCGTACACAGATACGCAGTATTTT	CASSSYTDTQYF
TRBJ2-5	TRBV7-3	-	14	many	TGTGCCAGCAGCTTAACGGTTAACCAAGAGACCCAGTACTTC	CASSLTVNQETQYF
TRBJ2-5	TRBV2	TRBD2	17	once	TGTGCCAGCAGGGGTTCCCGGACTAGCGGACAGCAAGAGACCCAGTACTTC	CASRGSRTSGQQETQYF
TRBJ1-1	TRBV20-1	TRBD1	18	few	TGCAGTGCTAGAGACCCGACAGGGCTGGGAGCGGTGAACACTGAAGCTTTCTTT	CSARDPTGLGAVNTEAFF
TRBJ1-4	TRBV7-9	-	14	-	TGTGCCAGCAGTCCTGACAGGTCCACTGAAAAACTGTTTTTT	CASSPDRSTEKLFF
TRBJ1-1	TRBV7-2	-	16	-	TGCGCCAGCAGCTTGGGGTCAGGGGCAAGAGACACTGAAGCTTTCTTT	CASSLGSGARDTEAFF
TRBJ2-7	TRBV10-3	-	13	-	TGTGCCATAGGAGGGGACAGAGCCTACGAGCAGTACTTC	CAIGGDRAYEQYF
TRBJ1-1	TRBV19	TRBD1	13	-	TGTGCCAGTATGGGACAGGGGGGAACTGAAGCTTTCTTT	CASMGQGGTEAFF
TRBJ2-3	TRBV7-3	TRBD1	15	-	TGTGCCAGCAGCTGGACAGGGGGCGGCACAGATACGCAGTATTTT	CASSWTGGGTDTQYF
TRBJ1-2	TRBV10-3	-	13	few	TGTGCCATCAGTGATCGGGGCAACTATGGCTACACCTTC	CAISDRGNYGYTF
TRBJ2-7	TRBV19	-	15	many	TGTGCCAGTAGAGATGACTCTACCTTACCCTACGAGCAGTACTTC	CASRDDSTLPYEQYF
TRBJ1-5	TRBV2	-	14	few	TGTGCCAGCACCGGGGACGGGGGCAATCAGCCCCAGCATTTT	CASTGDGGNQPQHF
TRBJ1-4	TRBV25-1	TRBD1	15	-	TGTGCCAGCAGTTTCCGGGGACAGCATTTGGAAAAACTGTTTTTT	CASSFRGQHLEKLFF
TRBJ2-7	TRBV7-8	-	15	-	TGTGCCAGCAGCTTAGCTGTGGGGTTCAACTACGAGCAGTACTTC	CASSLAVGFNYEQYF
TRBJ2-5	TRBV5-1	TRBD2	17	-	TGCGCCAGCAGCTCGGGACCGACTAGCGGATTACAAGAGACCCAGTACTTC	CASSSGPTSGLQETQYF
TRBJ2-3	TRBV7-2	-	15	many	TGTGCCAGCAGCTTAAAATCAGCGGGCTACGATACGCAGTATTTT	CASSLKSAGYDTQYF
TRBJ2-7	TRBV2	TRBD2	17	-	TGTGCCAGCAGTGTGCTAGCGGGGGGCCTCTCTGGGTACGAGCAGTACTTC	CASSVLAGGLSGYEQYF
TRBJ1-1	TRBV10-3	TRBD1	13	-	TGTGCCGCCTGGACAGGGGTCAACACTGAAGCTTTCTTT	CAAWTGVNTEAFF
TRBJ1-6	TRBV28	-	16	-	TGTGCCAGCAGTTTTCACGCACAGAGGATCTATTCACCCCTCCACTTT	CASSFHAQRIYSPLHF
TRBJ2-7	TRBV29-1	TRBD2	13	-	TGCAGCGTTACCAGCGGGAGCGCCTACGAGCAGTACTTC	CSVTSGSAYEQYF
TRBJ1-2	TRBV10-3	-	16	-	TGTGCCATCAGTGCTTTGAGGGCCAGGACAAACTATGGCTACACCTTC	CAISALRARTNYGYTF
TRBJ1-6	TRBV12-3/TRBV12-4	-	17	many	TGTGCCAGCAGTTTACAGGGGCAAGGCTCCTATAATTCACCCCTCCACTTT	CASSLQGQGSYNSPLHF
TRBJ1-6	TRBV10-3	TRBD1	14	-	TGTGCCATCAGGGACAGGGTCGATAATTCACCCCTCCACTTT	CAIRDRVDNSPLHF
TRBJ1-2	TRBV14	-	13	-	TGTGCCAGCAGTCGCGACAGGACCTATGGCTACACCTTC	CASSRDRTYGYTF
TRBJ2-6	TRBV19	-	14	-	TGTGCCAGTAGTATGCGGGGAGGGGCCAACGTCCTGACTTTC	CASSMRGGANVLTF
TRBJ2-5	TRBV2	-	17	few	TGTGCCAGCAGCCATCAGATCGAGGCCGGGGAGCGTGAGACCCAGTACTTC	CASSHQIEAGERETQYF
TRBJ1-4	TRBV25-1	-	17	few	TGTGCCAGCAGCCTCGTAAGGGGCTCGGGGCCGGGTGAAAAACTGTTTTTT	CASSLVRGSGPGEKLFF
TRBJ2-7	TRBV9	TRBD2	12	once	TGTGCCAGCAATCTAGCGGAGTACGAGCAGTACTTC	CASNLAEYEQYF
TRBJ2-7	TRBV11-2	-	14	-	TGTGCCAGCAGCCCGATGAAGTATCAGAGGGCGCAGTACTTC	CASSPMKYQRAQYF
TRBJ1-2	TRBV29-1	-	10	few	TGCAGCGACGGGGATGCTGGCTACACCTTC	CSDGDAGYTF
TRBJ1-1	TRBV29-1	-	12	-	TGCAGCGGGCAGGGCTTGAACACTGAAGCTTTCTTT	CSGQGLNTEAFF
TRBJ1-2	TRBV20-1	-	16	many	TGCAGTGCTAGAGTAGGAATTAAGGGATTCGGCTATGGCTACACCTTC	CSARVGIKGFGYGYTF
TRBJ1-2	TRBV11-2	TRBD1	14	few	TGTGCCAGCAGCTTGAATACAGGGGCCTATGGCTACACCTTC	CASSLNTGAYGYTF
TRBJ1-2	TRBV20-1	TRBD1	14	many	TGCAGTGCTCAAATCCCGGGACAGGGATATGGCTACACCTTC	CSAQIPGQGYGYTF
TRBJ1-1	TRBV20-1	TRBD1	12	many	TGCAGTGCGCGACAGGGGGACACTGAAGCTTTCTTT	CSARQGDTEAFF
TRBJ1-1	TRBV19	-	13	-	TGTGCCAGTAGTATCCAGGTTTCCGCTGAAGCTTTCTTT	CASSIQVSAEAFF
TRBJ1-1	TRBV20-1	-	11	-	TGCAGTGCAAGGGAGGGGGCTGAAGCTTTCTTT	CSAREGAEAFF
TRBJ2-7	TRBV28	TRBD2	16	many	TGTGCCAGCAGTTCTGGGGTAGCGGGAGAGTCCTACGAGCAGTACTTC	CASSSGVAGESYEQYF
TRBJ2-1	TRBV6-1	-	15	-	TGTGCCACGCAGGAGAGCCTAGCTACCTACAATGAGCAGTTCTTC	CATQESLATYNEQFF
TRBJ2-7	TRBV27	-	9	many	TGTGCCAGCAGTGGCGAGCAGTACTTC	CASSGEQYF
TRBJ2-2	TRBV7-9	TRBD1	15	few	TGTGCCAGCAGCTCCCAGGGGGTTGATACCGGGGAGCTGTTTTTT	CASSSQGVDTGELFF
TRBJ2-7	TRBV18	TRBD1	13	many	TGTGCCAGCTCACCGAGACAGGGCCACGAGCAGTACTTC	CASSPRQGHEQYF
TRBJ2-5	TRBV10-2	TRBD2	14	-	TGCGCCAGTCCCAAAGCGGGAGTCAGTGAGACCCAGTACTTC	CASPKAGVSETQYF
TRBJ2-6	TRBV2	-	17	-	TGTGCCAGCAGCAGAGCCGGCGGAGGCTCTGGGGCCAACGTCCTGACTTTC	CASSRAGGGSGANVLTF
TRBJ1-2	TRBV10-3	-	13	-	TGTGCCATCAGTGAGTCCACCACCGAGGGCTACACCTTC	CAISESTTEGYTF
TRBJ2-2	TRBV2	TRBD2	16	once	TGTGCCAGCAAACCTACTAGCGGGAATTGGGCCGGGGAGCTGTTTTTT	CASKPTSGNWAGELFF
TRBJ1-6	TRBV4-1	TRBD1	15	-	TGCGCCAGCAGCCAAGGAGACAGGGAGAATTCACCCCTCCACTTT	CASSQGDRENSPLHF
TRBJ1-4	TRBV20-1	TRBD1	14	-	TGCAGTGCTAGAGATACACAGGGGGGTGAAAAACTGTTTTTT	CSARDTQGGEKLFF
TRBJ2-7	TRBV6-6	-	17	-	TGTGCCAGCAGTCCCAGGGTGGGAAGCCTGGGTTCCTACGAGCAGTACTTC	CASSPRVGSLGSYEQYF